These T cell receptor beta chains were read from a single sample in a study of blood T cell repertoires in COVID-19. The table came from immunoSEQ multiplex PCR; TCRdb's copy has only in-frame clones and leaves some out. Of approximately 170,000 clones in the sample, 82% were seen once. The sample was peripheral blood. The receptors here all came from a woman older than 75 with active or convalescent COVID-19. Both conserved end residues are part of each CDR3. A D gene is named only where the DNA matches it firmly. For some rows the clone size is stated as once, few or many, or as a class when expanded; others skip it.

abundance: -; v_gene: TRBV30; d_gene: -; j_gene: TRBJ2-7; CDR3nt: TGTGCCTGGAGTGCACATTTGGGCCTCGAGCAGTACTTC; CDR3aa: CAWSAHLGLEQYF
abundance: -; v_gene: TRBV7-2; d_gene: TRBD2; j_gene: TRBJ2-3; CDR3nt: TGTGCCAGCAGCTTAGGACTAGCGGGAGTTGGAGATACGCAGTATTTT; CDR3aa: CASSLGLAGVGDTQYF
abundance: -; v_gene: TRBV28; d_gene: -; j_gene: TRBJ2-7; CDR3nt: TGTGCCACCCTGAGGATACCCTACGAGCAGTACTTC; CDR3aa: CATLRIPYEQYF
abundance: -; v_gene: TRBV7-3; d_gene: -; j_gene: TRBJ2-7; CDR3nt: TGTGCCAGCAGCTTAGCCGGAGACTACGAGCAGTACTTC; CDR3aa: CASSLAGDYEQYF
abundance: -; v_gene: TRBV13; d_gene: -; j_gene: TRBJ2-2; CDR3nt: TGTGCCAGCAGCTTACACGGGGAGCTGTTTTTT; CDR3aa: CASSLHGELFF
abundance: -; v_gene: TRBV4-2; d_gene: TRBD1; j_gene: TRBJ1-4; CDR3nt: TGTGCCAGCAGCCAAGGACAGGGTGGTTATGAAAAACTGTTTTTT; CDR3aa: CASSQGQGGYEKLFF
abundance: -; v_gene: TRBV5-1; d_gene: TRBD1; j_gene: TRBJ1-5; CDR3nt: TGCGCCAGCAGAACCGGACAGGGGTATCAGCCCCAGCATTTT; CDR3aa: CASRTGQGYQPQHF
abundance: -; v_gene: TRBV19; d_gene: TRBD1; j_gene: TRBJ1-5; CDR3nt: TGTGCCAGTAGTACGGTCGGGACAGGGGATAATCAGCCCCAGCATTTT; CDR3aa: CASSTVGTGDNQPQHF
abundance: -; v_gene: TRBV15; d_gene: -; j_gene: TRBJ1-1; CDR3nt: TGTGCCACCAGCACCAGGTTTAACACTGAAGCTTTCTTT; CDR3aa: CATSTRFNTEAFF
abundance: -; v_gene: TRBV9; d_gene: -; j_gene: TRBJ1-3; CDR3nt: TGTGCCAGCAGCGTAGTAGGAGATTCTGGAAACACCATATATTTT; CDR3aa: CASSVVGDSGNTIYF
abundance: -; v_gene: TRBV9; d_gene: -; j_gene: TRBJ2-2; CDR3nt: TGTGCCAGCAGCCCGAGGACTAACACCGGGGAGCTGTTTTTT; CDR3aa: CASSPRTNTGELFF
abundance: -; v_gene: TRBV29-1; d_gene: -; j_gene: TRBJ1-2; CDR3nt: TGCAGCGTTGTGACTTTCTATGGCTACACCTTC; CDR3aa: CSVVTFYGYTF
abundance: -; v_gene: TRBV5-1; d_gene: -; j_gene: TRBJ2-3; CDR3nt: TGCGCCAGCAGCTTGGGAGCATTCACAGATACGCAGTATTTT; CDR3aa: CASSLGAFTDTQYF
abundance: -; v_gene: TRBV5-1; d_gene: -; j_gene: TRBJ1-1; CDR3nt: TGCGCCAGCAGCCTCAGGGAGGGGACTGAAGCTTTCTTT; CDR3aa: CASSLREGTEAFF
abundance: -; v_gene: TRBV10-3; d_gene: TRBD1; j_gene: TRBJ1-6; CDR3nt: TGTGCCATCAGTGAATCATCTACAGGGGGGAATTCACCCCTCCACTTT; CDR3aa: CAISESSTGGNSPLHF
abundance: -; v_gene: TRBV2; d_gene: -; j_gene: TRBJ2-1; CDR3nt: TGTGCCAGCACTTGGGGGACTCGGAGAGATGAGCAGTTCTTC; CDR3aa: CASTWGTRRDEQFF
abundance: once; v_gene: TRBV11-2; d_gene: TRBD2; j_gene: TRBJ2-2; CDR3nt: TGTGCCAGCCATGGACTAGCGAACACCGGGGAGCTGTTTTTT; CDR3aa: CASHGLANTGELFF
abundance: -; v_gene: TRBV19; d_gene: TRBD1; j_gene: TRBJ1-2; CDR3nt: TGTGCCAGTAGTCCGACAGGGTCTCACTATGGCTACACCTTC; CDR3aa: CASSPTGSHYGYTF
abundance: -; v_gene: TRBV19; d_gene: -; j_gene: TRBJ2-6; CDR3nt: TGTGCCAGTAGTCTTTACCTCAGGGCTGGGGCCAACGTCCTGACTTTC; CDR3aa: CASSLYLRAGANVLTF
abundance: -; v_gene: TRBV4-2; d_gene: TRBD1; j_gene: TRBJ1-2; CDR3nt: TGTGCCAGCAGCCAAGTGACAGGGAACTATGGCTACACCTTC; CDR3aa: CASSQVTGNYGYTF
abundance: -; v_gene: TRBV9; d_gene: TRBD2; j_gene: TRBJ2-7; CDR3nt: TGTGCCAGCAGCGGAGGACTAGCGGATTACGAGCAGTACTTC; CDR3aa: CASSGGLADYEQYF
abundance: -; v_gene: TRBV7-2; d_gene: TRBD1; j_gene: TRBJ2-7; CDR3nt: TGTGCCAGCAGCTTCCCCCCAGGGGGCAAGGCCTACGAGCAGTACTTC; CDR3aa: CASSFPPGGKAYEQYF
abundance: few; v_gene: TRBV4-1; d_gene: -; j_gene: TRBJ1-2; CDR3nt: TGCGCCAGCAGCCAATTTTGGGCCATAAGTATGATGAACTATGGCTACACCTTC; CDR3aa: CASSQFWAISMMNYGYTF
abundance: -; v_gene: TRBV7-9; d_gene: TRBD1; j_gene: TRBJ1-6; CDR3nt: TGTGCCAGCATTTCACAGGGGGATTCACCCCTCCACTTT; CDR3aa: CASISQGDSPLHF
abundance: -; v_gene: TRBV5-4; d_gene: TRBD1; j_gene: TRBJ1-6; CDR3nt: TGTGCCAGCAGCCAGGACAGGGGTGGATCACCCCTCCACTTT; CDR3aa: CASSQDRGGSPLHF
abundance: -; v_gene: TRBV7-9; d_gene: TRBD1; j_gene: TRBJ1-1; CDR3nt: TGTGCCAGTGTACAGGGGCCGAACACTGAAGCTTTCTTT; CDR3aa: CASVQGPNTEAFF
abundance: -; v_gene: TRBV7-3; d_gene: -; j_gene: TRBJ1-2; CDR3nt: TGTGCCAGCAGCGCAGACAGGTGGGGATATGGCTACACCTTC; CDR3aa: CASSADRWGYGYTF
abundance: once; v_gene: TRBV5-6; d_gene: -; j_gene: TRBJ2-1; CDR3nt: TGTGCCAGCAGCCCTGGCGGGCGGGAAAGCTCCTACAATGAGCAGTTCTTC; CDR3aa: CASSPGGRESSYNEQFF
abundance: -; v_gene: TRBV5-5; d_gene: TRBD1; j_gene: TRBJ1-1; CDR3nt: TGTGCCAGCAGCCCAGGGGACAGGGGTTTCGCTGAAGCTTTCTTT; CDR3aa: CASSPGDRGFAEAFF
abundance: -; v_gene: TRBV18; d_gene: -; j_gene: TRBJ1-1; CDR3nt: TGTGCCAGCTCACCGGGACAAAGCACTGAAGCTTTCTTT; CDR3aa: CASSPGQSTEAFF
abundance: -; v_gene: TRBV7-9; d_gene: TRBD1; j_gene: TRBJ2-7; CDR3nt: TGTGCCAGCAGCGGCCGGGACAGACTAATATCCTCCTCCTACGAGCAGTACTTC; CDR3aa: CASSGRDRLISSSYEQYF
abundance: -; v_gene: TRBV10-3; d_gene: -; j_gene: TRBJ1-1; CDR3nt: TGTGCCAGCTTACGGGGACTAAGGATGAACACTGAAGCTTTCTTT; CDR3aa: CASLRGLRMNTEAFF
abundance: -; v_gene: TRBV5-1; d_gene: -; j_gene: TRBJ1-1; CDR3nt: TGCGCCAGCAGCTTGGATGGCAGGGGTGGCACTGAAGCTTTCTTT; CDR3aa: CASSLDGRGGTEAFF
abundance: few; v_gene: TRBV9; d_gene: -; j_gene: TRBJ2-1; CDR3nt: TGTGCCAGCACCGCCGTGGCAAACTCCTACAATGAGCAGTTCTTC; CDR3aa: CASTAVANSYNEQFF
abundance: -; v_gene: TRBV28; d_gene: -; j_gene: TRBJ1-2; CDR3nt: TGTGCCAGCCGTGACAGACCCTATGGCTACACCTTC; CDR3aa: CASRDRPYGYTF
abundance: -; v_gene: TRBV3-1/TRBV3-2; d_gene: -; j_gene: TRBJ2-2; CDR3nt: TGTGCCAGCAGCCGACCGGCCGGGGTGGAAACCACCGGGGAGCTGTTTTTT; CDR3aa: CASSRPAGVETTGELFF
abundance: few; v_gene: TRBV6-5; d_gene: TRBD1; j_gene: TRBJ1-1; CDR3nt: TGTGCCAGCAGAGGGACAGGCATGAACACTGAAGCTTTCTTT; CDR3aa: CASRGTGMNTEAFF
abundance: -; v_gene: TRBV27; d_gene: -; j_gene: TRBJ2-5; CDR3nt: TGTGCCAGCAGCTCATCGCGGGGATTGTCAGAGACCCAGTACTTC; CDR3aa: CASSSSRGLSETQYF
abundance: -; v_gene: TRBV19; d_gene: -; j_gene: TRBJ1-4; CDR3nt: TGTGCCAGTAGTACCACAGGGATCCCGGAGAGATTTTTT; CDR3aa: CASSTTGIPERFF
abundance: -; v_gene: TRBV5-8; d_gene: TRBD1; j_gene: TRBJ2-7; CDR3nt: TGTGCCAGCAGCTTGGAGCAGGGGGCGGGTTCCTACGAGCAGTACTTC; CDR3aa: CASSLEQGAGSYEQYF
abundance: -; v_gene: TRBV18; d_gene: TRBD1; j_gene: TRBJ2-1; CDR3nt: TGTGCCAGCTCACCGGTAGGGGGCACCTCCTACAATGAGCAGTTCTTC; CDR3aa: CASSPVGGTSYNEQFF
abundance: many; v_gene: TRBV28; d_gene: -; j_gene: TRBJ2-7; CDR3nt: TGTGCCAGCAGTTTATCACAGGGCCCCTACGAGCAGTACTTC; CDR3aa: CASSLSQGPYEQYF
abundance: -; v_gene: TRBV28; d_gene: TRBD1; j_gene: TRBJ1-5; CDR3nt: TGTGCCAGCAGTACAGGGGGCATGCCCCAGCATTTT; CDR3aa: CASSTGGMPQHF
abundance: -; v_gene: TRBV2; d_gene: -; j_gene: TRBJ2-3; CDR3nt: TGTGCCACCCGCCGCCCTACGGATACGCAGTATTTT; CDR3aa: CATRRPTDTQYF
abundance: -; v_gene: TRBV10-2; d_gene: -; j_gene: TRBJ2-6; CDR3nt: TGCGCCAGCCACCAGGATTCTGGGGCCAACGTCCTGACTTTC; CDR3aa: CASHQDSGANVLTF
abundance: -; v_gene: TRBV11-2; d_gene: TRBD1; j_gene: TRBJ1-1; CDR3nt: TGTGCCAGCAGCTACGGTGGGACAGCGAACACTGAAGCTTTCTTT; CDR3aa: CASSYGGTANTEAFF
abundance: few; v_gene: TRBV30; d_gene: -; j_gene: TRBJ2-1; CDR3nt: TGTGCCTGGAGTGTACGGGGGAGTCCCTACAATGAGCAGTTCTTC; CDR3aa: CAWSVRGSPYNEQFF
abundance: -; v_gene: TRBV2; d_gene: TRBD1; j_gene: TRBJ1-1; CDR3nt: TGTGCCAGCGGAACAGGGGTGAACACTGAAGCTTTCTTT; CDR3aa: CASGTGVNTEAFF
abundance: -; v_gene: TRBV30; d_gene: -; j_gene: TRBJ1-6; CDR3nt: TGTGCCTCCCTCGGACAGTATAATTCACCCCTCCACTTT; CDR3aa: CASLGQYNSPLHF